This entry concerns a single TCR beta chain. Antigen unknown. This record comes from a study of PD-1 blockade in classical Hodgkin lymphoma. Time point given: cycle 4 day 1 (C4D1), after five to seven weeks of nivolumab. Each patient's relapse followed autologous stem cell transplantation, and brentuximab vedotin exposure varied. Patients showed best responses of complete response, partial response or progressive disease. Sequencing used immunoSEQ multiplex PCR; TCRdb keeps in-frame clones, though not all of them. This sample has over 60,000 clones; roughly nine tenths occur once, and the top ten carry about 9.4%. Study-wide results and caveats: Baseline TCR diversity was reportedly lower in newly diagnosed patients than in healthy donors. It was reported as lower still in relapsed/refractory patients. With CD4+ cells, TCR diversity rose significantly by C4D1, but not with CD8+ cells.

The ends lost 4 bases at V and 6 bases at J; junction bases unmatched: 8. The germline gives CDR1 MNHEY, CDR2 SVGAGI. The CDR3 is 15 residues long. Source: peripheral blood mononuclear cells (PBMCs), taken before the fourth cycle of nivolumab. The receptor was isolated from a human donor with classical Hodgkin lymphoma. The chain is built from TRBV6-5 and TRBJ2-2, with 7 bases aligning to TRBD1. CDR3 nucleotide sequence: TGTGCCAGCAGTTCCAAACCACAGGGGCCCGGGGAGCTGTTTTTT. Protein product: CASSSKPQGPGELFF.